The rows below give T cell receptor beta chains drawn from one sample of a study of CD8+ T cells in alopecia areata. Assay: immunoSEQ multiplex PCR; the TCRdb copy retains only in-frame clones and omits some. The sample carries fewer than 250,000 clones, around two fifths recorded once. The sequencing here drew on CD4+ T cells sorted from blood, taken between weeks 30 and 35, from a patient treated with tofacitinib. The receptors originated from a human donor with alopecia areata. Both conserved end residues are part of each CDR3. The D gene is left open where the match is weak. Clone size is given for some rows only: seen once, a few or many times, or a class if the clone is expanded.

>TRBJ1-5|TRBV30|.|.
CAWSVPGGGNQPQHF
TGTGCCTGGAGTGTACCTGGGGGGGGCAATCAGCCCCAGCATTTT
>TRBJ1-5|TRBV28|.|few
CASSSPRLPQHF
TGTGCCAGCAGTTCCCCAAGGTTACCCCAGCATTTT
>TRBJ1-5|TRBV27|.|.
CASRTAGSNFLGQPQHF
TGTGCCAGCAGGACGGCTGGGAGCAACTTTTTAGGTCAGCCCCAGCATTTT
>TRBJ1-2|TRBV6-5|.|once
CASSSRDEGFGYTF
TGTGCCAGCAGTTCCCGGGACGAGGGGTTTGGCTACACCTTC
>TRBJ1-2|TRBV2|TRBD1|.
CASSEAGTEYGYTF
TGTGCCAGCAGTGAAGCAGGGACAGAATATGGCTACACCTTC
>TRBJ1-2|TRBV29-1|.|.
CSGVPRGPYGYTF
TGCAGCGGTGTACCCAGGGGACCCTATGGCTACACCTTC
>TRBJ2-7|TRBV6-5|.|.
CASSYSIGGAYEQYF
TGTGCCAGCAGTTACTCGATAGGAGGGGCGTACGAGCAGTACTTC
>TRBJ1-2|TRBV30|.|few
CAWKYRDRPNYGYTF
TGTGCCTGGAAGTATCGTGACAGACCAAACTATGGCTACACCTTC
>TRBJ2-1|TRBV2|TRBD1|.
CASSARDRGRYEQFF
TGTGCCAGCAGTGCGCGGGACAGGGGGCGGTATGAGCAGTTCTTC
>TRBJ1-2|TRBV7-9|TRBD1|few
CASRQDRTNGYTF
TGTGCCAGCAGACAGGACAGGACGAATGGCTACACCTTC
>TRBJ2-2|TRBV18|.|.
CASSPTAGKSGELFF
TGTGCCAGCTCACCGACGGCGGGGAAATCCGGGGAGCTGTTTTTT
>TRBJ1-1|TRBV5-1|.|.
CASSLYSPNTEAFF
TGCGCCAGCAGCTTGTATTCACCGAACACTGAAGCTTTCTTT
>TRBJ2-5|TRBV4-1|.|.
CASSHPRALMGAQYF
TGCGCCAGCAGCCATCCCCGGGCTTTGATGGGGGCCCAGTACTTC
>TRBJ2-1|TRBV18|TRBD2|.
CASSPSPKGRVRELPHNEQFF
TGTGCCAGCTCACCTTCCCCTAAGGGTCGGGTGCGGGAGTTACCCCACAATGAGCAGTTCTTC
>TRBJ1-2|TRBV27|.|.
CASSPQGNYGYTF
TGTGCCAGCTCCCCTCAGGGGAACTATGGCTACACCTTC
>TRBJ2-5|TRBV7-9|TRBD2|.
CASSEPTSGQETQYF
TGTGCCAGCAGCGAGCCTACTAGCGGCCAAGAGACCCAGTACTTC
>TRBJ1-1|TRBV25-1|.|few
CASSPGQNTEAFF
TGTGCCAGCAGTCCGGGTCAGAACACTGAAGCTTTCTTT
>TRBJ2-3|TRBV5-1|TRBD2|.
CASSRTSGGRGTQYF
TGCGCCAGCAGCCGGACTAGCGGGGGCCGAGGTACGCAGTATTTT
>TRBJ2-1|TRBV5-1|.|few
CASSLGSWSAGYSYNEQFF
TGCGCCAGCAGCTTGGGGAGTTGGTCGGCGGGATATTCCTACAATGAGCAGTTCTTC
>TRBJ2-5|TRBV13|.|.
CASSLWRGPQETQYF
TGTGCCAGCAGCTTATGGCGGGGGCCCCAAGAGACCCAGTACTTC
>TRBJ2-5|TRBV18|.|.
CASSPQEGSTQYF
TGTGCCAGCTCACCACAAGAGGGCTCGACCCAGTACTTC
>TRBJ2-7|TRBV27|.|few
CASTPELGSGDYEQYF
TGTGCCAGCACTCCCGAACTGGGGAGCGGTGACTACGAGCAGTACTTC
>TRBJ1-1|TRBV7-9|TRBD1|few
CASSSTGGLMNTEAFF
TGTGCCAGCAGCTCGACAGGGGGGTTAATGAACACTGAAGCTTTCTTT
>TRBJ1-3|TRBV30|.|.
CAWSGSGNTIYF
TGTGCCTGGAGCGGCAGTGGAAACACCATATATTTT
>TRBJ1-1|TRBV29-1|TRBD1|.
CSVEYFAGTENTEAFF
TGCAGCGTTGAATACTTTGCCGGGACAGAGAACACTGAAGCTTTCTTT
>TRBJ2-7|TRBV5-1|.|.
CASSLKQGLTYEQYF
TGCGCCAGCAGCTTGAAACAGGGCCTCACCTACGAGCAGTACTTC
>TRBJ1-2|TRBV14|TRBD1|.
CASSQLDREGYTF
TGTGCCAGCAGCCAATTGGACAGGGAAGGCTACACCTTC
>TRBJ2-3|TRBV7-7|.|few
CASSLTGDTQYF
TGTGCTAGCAGCTTAACAGGAGATACGCAGTATTTT
>TRBJ1-5|TRBV9|.|.
CASSVGDRAGDQPQHF
TGTGCCAGCAGCGTAGGAGATAGGGCTGGGGATCAGCCCCAGCATTTT
>TRBJ2-3|TRBV5-6|.|.
CASSLFGGTDTQYF
TGTGCCAGCAGCTTGTTTGGTGGCACAGATACGCAGTATTTT
>TRBJ1-3|TRBV29-1|.|.
CSVGLFSGNTIYF
TGCAGCGTTGGACTTTTCTCTGGAAACACCATATATTTT
>TRBJ1-2|TRBV7-9|.|.
CASSATRATPYGYTF
TGTGCCAGCAGCGCAACCCGGGCAACCCCCTATGGCTACACCTTC